This TCR beta chain derives from a study of T-cell reconstitution after alpha-beta-depleted transplantation in children. As concerns this clonotype: Its antigen is as yet unknown.

Points from the study as a whole: At one year after transplant, newly produced T cells mostly accounted for T-cell counts and diversity. Expanded graft clones, several hundred of them, were reportedly the source of alpha-beta T cells about two months after transplant. Recipient T cells and thymic progenitors that survived were the source of the high TCRbeta diversity seen at day 60 in some patients.

Using unique molecular identifiers, the investigators prepared the TCRbeta library. TCRdb called the PCR reads again in MiXCR, with one record for every CDR3 protein. Counted here are approximately 220,000 distinct CDR3 sequences, approximately 17% occurring once; the ten biggest clones make up 35% to 50%. The source of this sequence is a male patient under 10 years old who had a stem cell transplant for acute lymphoblastic leukemia, so the T cells may come from the graft donor. Specimen: PBMCs, mostly from graft donor cells, collected 360 days after TCRalphabeta/CD19-depleted stem cell transplant.

CDR3 region: CASTLGPKEDTQYF. The CDR3, as DNA: TGTGCCAGCACTTTGGGGCCCAAAGAGGATACGCAGTATTTT. V and J are TRBV7-2 and TRBJ2-3, with D tentatively TRBD1 (5 bases). The germline V gene has CDR1 SGHTA and CDR2 FQGNSA. The CDR3 is made up of 14 amino acids. The V and J ends lost 7 bases and 6 bases respectively, with 17 bases between them.